This TCR beta chain appears in the sequencing data of a study of blood T cell repertoires in COVID-19. At the level of the study: The United States, Italy and Spain provided the acute and convalescent COVID-19 samples.

How the authors handled the data: The assay estimated nucleated cells by amplifying reference gene primers. The assay was immunoSEQ multiplex PCR, and TCRdb's table has in-frame clones only and misses some. V and J calls and clone size are copied from that table; D and trimming were computed from the DNA. The sample carries 200,000 to 250,000 clones, just under 85% recorded once. CDR1 and CDR2 from the germline V gene are SQVTM and ANQGSEA. V lost 5 bases and J lost 0, with 8 bases in between. The CDR3 runs 12 residues. This sequence originates from a woman aged 80 or over with acute or convalescent COVID-19. The gene calls are TRBV29-1 and TRBJ2-7, with D possibly TRBD1 on 5 matching bases. The sequenced sample was peripheral blood. Here the CDR3 reads CSVKDNSYEQYF. The CDR3 coding sequence is TGCAGCGTTAAGGACAACTCCTACGAGCAGTACTTC.